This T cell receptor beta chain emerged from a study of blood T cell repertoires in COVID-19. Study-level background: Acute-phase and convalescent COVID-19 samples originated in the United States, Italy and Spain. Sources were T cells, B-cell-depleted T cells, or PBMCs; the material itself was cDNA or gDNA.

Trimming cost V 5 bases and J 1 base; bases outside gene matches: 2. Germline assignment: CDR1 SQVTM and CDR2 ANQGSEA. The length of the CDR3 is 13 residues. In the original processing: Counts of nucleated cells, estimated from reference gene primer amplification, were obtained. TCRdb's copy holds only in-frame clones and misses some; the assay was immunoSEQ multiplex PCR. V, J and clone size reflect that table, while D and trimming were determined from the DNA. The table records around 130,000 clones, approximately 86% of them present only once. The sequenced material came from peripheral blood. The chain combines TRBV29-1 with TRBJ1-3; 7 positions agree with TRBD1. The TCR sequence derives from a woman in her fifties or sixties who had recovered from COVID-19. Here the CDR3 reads CSVMTGSGNTIYF. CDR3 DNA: TGCAGCGTTATGACAGGGTCTGGAAACACCATATATTTT. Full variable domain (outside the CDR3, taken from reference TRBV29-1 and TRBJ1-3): SAVISQKPSRDICQRGTSLTIQCQVDSQVTMMFWYRQQPGQSLTLIATANQGSEATYESGFVIDKFPISRPNLTFSTLTVSNMSPEDSSIYLCSVMTGSGNTIYFGEGSWLTVV.